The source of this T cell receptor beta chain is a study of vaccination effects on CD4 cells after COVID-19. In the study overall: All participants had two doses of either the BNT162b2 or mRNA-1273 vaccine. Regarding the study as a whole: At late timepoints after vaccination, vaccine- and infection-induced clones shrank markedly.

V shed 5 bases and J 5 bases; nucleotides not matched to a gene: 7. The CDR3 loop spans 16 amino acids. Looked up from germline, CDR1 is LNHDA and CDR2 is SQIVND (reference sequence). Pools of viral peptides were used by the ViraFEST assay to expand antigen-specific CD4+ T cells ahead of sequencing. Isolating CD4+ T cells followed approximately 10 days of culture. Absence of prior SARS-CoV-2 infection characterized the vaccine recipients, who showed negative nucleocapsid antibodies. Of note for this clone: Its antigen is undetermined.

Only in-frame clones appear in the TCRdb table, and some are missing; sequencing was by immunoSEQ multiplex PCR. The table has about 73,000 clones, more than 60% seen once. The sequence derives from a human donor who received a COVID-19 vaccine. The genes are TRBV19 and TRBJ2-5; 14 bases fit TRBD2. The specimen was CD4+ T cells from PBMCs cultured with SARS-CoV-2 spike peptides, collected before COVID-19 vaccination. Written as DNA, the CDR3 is TGTGCCAGTAGTGGGACTAGCGGGGGTAACGGGGAGACCCAGTACTTC. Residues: CASSGTSGGNGETQYF.